The rows below give T cell receptor beta chains drawn from one sample of a study of CD8 T cells in ankylosing spondylitis. Via MiXCR, TCRdb re-called the 5' RACE reads, giving one row per CDR3 protein. The sample has around 23,000 distinct CDR3 sequences; roughly 17% are singletons. The specimen sequenced was blood. The receptors shown here come from a male donor with ankylosing spondylitis or in good health (not recorded which). Both conserved end residues are part of each CDR3. The D gene is left open where the match is weak. Size values are once, few and many counts, or a class for expanded clones, and some rows have none.

clone_size	v_call	j_call	d_call	cdr3_aa	cdr3_nt
.	TRBV4-3	TRBJ2-3	TRBD1	CASSQDLGQGPDTQYF	TGCGCCAGCAGCCAAGATCTCGGACAGGGTCCAGATACGCAGTATTTT
.	TRBV5-1	TRBJ2-2	.	CASSLSQGPGELFF	TGCGCCAGCAGCTTGTCACAGGGCCCCGGGGAGCTGTTTTTT
few	TRBV6-5	TRBJ2-2	.	CASSYSPTGELFF	TGTGCCAGCAGTTACTCCCCCACCGGGGAGCTGTTTTTT
few	TRBV7-9	TRBJ1-1	.	CASSYKRENTEAFF	TGTGCCAGCAGCTACAAACGGGAGAACACTGAAGCTTTCTTT
.	TRBV5-1	TRBJ1-2	TRBD1	CATRVDRGNGYTF	TGCGCCACCCGAGTCGACAGGGGAAATGGCTACACCTTT
.	TRBV2	TRBJ2-3	TRBD2	CASNLSGRDGDTQYF	TGTGCCAGCAATCTCAGCGGGAGGGATGGAGATACGCAGTATTTT
.	TRBV6-2/TRBV6-3	TRBJ2-5	.	CASSPRHDWKTQYF	TGTGCCAGCAGTCCCCGACACGATTGGAAGACCCAGTACTTC
many	TRBV5-1	TRBJ2-5	.	CASSLYGQHQETQYF	TGCGCCAGCAGCTTGTATGGGCAGCACCAAGAGACCCAGTACTTC
few	TRBV20-1	TRBJ2-1	.	CSARDRPSAYYNEQFF	TGCAGTGCTAGAGATAGGCCTAGCGCTTACTACAATGAGCAGTTCTTC
medium-sized	TRBV20-1	TRBJ2-3	TRBD1	CSARRGGVSTDTQYF	TGCAGTGCCAGACGAGGGGGCGTCAGCACAGATACGCAGTATTTT